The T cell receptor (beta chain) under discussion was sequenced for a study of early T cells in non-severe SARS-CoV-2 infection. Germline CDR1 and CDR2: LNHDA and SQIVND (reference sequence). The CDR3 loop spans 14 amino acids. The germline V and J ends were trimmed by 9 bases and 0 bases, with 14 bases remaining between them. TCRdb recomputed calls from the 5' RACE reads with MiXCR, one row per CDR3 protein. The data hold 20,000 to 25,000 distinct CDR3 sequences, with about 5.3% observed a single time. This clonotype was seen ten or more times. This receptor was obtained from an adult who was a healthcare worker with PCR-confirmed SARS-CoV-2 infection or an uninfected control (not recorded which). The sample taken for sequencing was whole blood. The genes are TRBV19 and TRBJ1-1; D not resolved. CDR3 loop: CASSMGSMNTEAFF. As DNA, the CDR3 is TGTGCCAGCTCCATGGGGTCCATGAACACTGAAGCTTTCTTT.